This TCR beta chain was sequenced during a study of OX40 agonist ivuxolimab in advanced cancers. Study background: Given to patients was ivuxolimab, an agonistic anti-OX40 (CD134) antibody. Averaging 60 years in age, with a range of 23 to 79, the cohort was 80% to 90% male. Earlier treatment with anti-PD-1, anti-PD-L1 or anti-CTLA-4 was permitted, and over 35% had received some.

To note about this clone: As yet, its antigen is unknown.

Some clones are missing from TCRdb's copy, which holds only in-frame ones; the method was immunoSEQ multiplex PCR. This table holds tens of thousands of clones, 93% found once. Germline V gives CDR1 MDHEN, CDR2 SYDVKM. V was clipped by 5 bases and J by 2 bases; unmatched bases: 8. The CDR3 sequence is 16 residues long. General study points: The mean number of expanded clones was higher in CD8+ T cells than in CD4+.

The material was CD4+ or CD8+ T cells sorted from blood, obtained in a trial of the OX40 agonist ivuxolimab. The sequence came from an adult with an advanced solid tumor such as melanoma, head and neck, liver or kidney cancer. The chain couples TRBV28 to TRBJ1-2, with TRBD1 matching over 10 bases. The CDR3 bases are TGTGCCAGCAGTCAGACCGGGACAGGGGAAAACTATGGCTACACCTTC. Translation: CASSQTGTGENYGYTF.